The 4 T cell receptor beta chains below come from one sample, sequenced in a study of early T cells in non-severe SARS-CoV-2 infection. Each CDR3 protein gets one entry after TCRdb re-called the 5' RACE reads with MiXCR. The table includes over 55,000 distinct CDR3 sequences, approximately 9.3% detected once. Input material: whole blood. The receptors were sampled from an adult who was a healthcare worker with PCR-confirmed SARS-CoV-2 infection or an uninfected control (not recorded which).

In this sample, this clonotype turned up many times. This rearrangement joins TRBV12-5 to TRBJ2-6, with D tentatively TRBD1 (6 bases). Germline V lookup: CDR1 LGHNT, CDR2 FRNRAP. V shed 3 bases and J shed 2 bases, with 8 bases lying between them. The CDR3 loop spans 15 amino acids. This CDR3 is CASGLGGTGANVLTF. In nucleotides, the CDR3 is TGTGCTAGTGGTTTAGGGGGAACTGGGGCCAACGTCCTGACTTTC.

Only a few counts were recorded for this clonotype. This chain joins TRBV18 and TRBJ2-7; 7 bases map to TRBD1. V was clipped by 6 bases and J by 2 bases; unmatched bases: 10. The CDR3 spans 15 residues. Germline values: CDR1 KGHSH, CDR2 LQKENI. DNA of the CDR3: TGTGCCAGCTCTCTCGAACAGGGGAATGCCTACGAGCAGTACTTC. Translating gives CASSLEQGNAYEQYF.

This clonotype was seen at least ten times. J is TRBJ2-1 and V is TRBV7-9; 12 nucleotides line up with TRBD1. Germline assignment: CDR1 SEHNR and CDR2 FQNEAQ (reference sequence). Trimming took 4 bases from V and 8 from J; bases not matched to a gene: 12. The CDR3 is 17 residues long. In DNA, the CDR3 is TGTGCCAGCAGCTCTGGGACAGGGGGCAGGCCTATGTATGAGCAGTTCTTC. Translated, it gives CASSSGTGGRPMYEQFF.

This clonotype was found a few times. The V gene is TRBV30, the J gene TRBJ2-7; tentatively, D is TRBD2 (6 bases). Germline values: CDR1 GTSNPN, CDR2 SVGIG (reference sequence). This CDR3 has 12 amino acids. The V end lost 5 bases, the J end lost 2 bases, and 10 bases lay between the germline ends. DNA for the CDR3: TGTGCCTGGGGGACTTTTACCTACGAGCAGTACTTC. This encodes CAWGTFTYEQYF.